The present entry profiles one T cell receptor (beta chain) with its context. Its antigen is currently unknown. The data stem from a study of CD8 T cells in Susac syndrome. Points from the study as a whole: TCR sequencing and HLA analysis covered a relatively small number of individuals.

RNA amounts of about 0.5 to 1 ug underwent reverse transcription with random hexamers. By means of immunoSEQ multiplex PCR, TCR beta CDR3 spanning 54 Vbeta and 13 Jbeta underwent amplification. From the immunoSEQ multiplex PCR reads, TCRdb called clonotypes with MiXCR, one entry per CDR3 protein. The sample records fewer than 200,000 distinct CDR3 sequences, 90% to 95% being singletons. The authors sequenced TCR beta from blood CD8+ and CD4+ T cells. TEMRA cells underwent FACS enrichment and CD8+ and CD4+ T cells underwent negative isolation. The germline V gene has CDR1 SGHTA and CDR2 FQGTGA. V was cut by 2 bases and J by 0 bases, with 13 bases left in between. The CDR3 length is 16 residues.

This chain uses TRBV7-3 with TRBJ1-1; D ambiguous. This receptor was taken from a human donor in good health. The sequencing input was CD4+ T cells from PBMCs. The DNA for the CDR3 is TGTGCCAGCAGCTTATCAGGTTCCCGAATGAACACTGAAGCTTTCTTT. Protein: CASSLSGSRMNTEAFF.